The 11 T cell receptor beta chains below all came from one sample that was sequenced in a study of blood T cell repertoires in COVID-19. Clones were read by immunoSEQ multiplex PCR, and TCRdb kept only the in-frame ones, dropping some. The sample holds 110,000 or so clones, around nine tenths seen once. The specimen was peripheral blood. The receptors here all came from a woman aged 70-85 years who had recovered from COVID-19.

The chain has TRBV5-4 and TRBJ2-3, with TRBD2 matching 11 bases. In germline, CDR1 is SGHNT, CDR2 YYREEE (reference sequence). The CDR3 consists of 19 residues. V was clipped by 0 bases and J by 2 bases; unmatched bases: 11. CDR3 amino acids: CASSLGGLAVLGPTDTQYF. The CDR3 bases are TGTGCCAGCAGCTTGGGGGGACTAGCGGTCTTAGGTCCCACAGATACGCAGTATTTT. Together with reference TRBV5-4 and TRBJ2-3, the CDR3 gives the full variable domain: ETGVTQSPTHLIKTRGQQVTLRCSSQSGHNTVSWYQQALGQGPQFIFQYYREEENGRGNFPPRFSGLQFPNYSSELNVNALELDDSALYLCASSLGGLAVLGPTDTQYFGPGTRLTVL.

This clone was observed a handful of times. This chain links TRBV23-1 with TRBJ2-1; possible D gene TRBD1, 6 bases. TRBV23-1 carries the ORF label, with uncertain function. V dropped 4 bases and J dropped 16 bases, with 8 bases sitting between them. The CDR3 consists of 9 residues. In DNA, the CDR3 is TGCGCCAGCAGTCGAGGGGGATTCTTC. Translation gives CASSRGGFF.

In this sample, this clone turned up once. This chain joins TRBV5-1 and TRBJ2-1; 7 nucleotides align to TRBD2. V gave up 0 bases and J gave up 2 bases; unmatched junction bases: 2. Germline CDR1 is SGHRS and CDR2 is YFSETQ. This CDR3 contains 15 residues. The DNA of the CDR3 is TGCGCCAGCAGCTTGGGCGGGAGCACCTACAATGAGCAGTTCTTC. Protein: CASSLGGSTYNEQFF.

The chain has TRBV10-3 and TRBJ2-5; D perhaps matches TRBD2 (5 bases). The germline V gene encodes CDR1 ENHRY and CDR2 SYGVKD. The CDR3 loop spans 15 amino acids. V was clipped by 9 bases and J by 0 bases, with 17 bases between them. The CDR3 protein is CAIRAMFGNQETQYF. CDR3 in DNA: TGTGCCATAAGGGCGATGTTCGGGAACCAAGAGACCCAGTACTTC.

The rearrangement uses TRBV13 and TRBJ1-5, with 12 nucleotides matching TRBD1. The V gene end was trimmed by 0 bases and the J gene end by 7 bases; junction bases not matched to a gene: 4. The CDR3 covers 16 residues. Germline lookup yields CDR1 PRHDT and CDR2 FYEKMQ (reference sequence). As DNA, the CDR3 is TGTGCCAGCAGCTTAGGGGGACAGGGGGCAGGACAGCCCCAGCATTTT. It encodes CASSLGGQGAGQPQHF.

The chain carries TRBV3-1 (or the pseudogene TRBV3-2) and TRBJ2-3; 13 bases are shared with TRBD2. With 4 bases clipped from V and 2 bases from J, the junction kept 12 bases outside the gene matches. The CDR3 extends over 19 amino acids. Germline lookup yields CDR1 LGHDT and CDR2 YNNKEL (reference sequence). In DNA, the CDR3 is TGTGCCAGCAGCCCTGTCCCGGGACTAGCGGGGACATACACAGATACGCAGTATTTT. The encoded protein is CASSPVPGLAGTYTDTQYF.

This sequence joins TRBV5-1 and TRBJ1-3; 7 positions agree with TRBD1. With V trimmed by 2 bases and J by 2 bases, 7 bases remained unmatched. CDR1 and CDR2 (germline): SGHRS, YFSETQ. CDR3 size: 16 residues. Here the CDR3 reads CASSLDRDRTGNTIYF. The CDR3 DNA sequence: TGCGCCAGCAGCTTAGACAGGGATCGTACTGGAAACACCATATATTTT.

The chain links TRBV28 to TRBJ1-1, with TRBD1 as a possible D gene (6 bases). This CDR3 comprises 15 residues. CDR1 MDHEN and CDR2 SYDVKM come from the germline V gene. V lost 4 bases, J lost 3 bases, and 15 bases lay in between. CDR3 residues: CASSSEGGGYTEAFF. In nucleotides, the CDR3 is TGTGCCAGCAGTTCAGAGGGGGGGGGATACACTGAAGCTTTCTTT.

The CDR3 region has the DNA TGTGCCAGCTCACCGGGACAGGGGGTCGAGACCCAGTACTTC. It specifies CASSPGQGVETQYF. The V call is TRBV18, the J call TRBJ2-5, with 11 bases that match TRBD1. J was trimmed by 5 bases and V by 3 bases; bases with no gene match: 2. The CDR3 covers 14 residues. Germline V gene lookup returns CDR1 KGHSH and CDR2 LQKENI. The full variable domain, with the rest looked up from reference TRBV18 and TRBJ2-5, is NAGVMQNPRHLVRRRGQEARLRCSPMKGHSHVYWYRQLPEEGLKFMVYLQKENIIDESGMPKERFSAEFPKEGPSILRIQQVVRGDSAAYFCASSPGQGVETQYFGPGTRLLVL.

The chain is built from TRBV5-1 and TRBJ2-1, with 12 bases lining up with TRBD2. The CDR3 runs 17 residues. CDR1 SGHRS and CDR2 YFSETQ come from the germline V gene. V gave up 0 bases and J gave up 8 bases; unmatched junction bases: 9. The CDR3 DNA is TGCGCCAGCAGCTTGGGTCCTAGCGGGAGGGCCGGAGATGAGCAGTTCTTC. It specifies CASSLGPSGRAGDEQFF.

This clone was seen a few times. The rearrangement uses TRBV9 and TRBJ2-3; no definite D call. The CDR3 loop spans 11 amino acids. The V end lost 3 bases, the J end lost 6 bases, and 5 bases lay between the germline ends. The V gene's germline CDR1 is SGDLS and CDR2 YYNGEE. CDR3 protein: CASSAFDTQYF. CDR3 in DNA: TGTGCCAGCAGCGCGTTCGATACGCAGTATTTT.